These 18 T cell receptor beta chains came from one sample sequenced in a study of blood T cell repertoires in COVID-19 (dated by TCRdb to between 2020 and 2021). Library construction relied on the immunoSEQ multiplex PCR assay. TCRdb carries this immuneACCESS record with in-frame sequences only. Its versions omit some clonotypes, under half of them owing to an unresolved V gene in the studies checked, with the rest unexplained. This sample has approximately 260,000 clones in its table, and 83% of those were observed once. Clones ranked in the top ten supply about 5% of the sample. The sequencing input was peripheral blood. The receptors stem from a man aged 55 to 69 who had recovered from COVID-19.

The V gene is TRBV19, the J gene TRBJ1-3; TRBD1 matches 7 bases. Germline-derived CDR1 and CDR2 are LNHDA and SQIVND (reference sequence). This CDR3 has 16 residues. V gave up 5 bases and J gave up 0 bases; unmatched junction bases: 7. This CDR3 reads CASSSRTGGSGNTIYF. CDR3 nucleotide sequence: TGTGCCAGTAGTTCACGGACAGGCGGCTCTGGAAACACCATATATTTT.

To note about this clone: No conserved phenylalanine or tryptophan is present at the end of the CDR3, so a read error is the likely explanation. The limits of the CDR3 on the DNA are not certain, so only TCRdb's listed CDR3 is given. V usage is TRBV5-4 and J usage is TRBJ1-2. Germline V gives CDR1 SGHNT, CDR2 YYREEE (reference sequence). The CDR3 length is 11 residues, termini included. The CDR3 is CASSLGGLQMV.

The V gene is TRBV7-8, the J gene TRBJ2-1, with D possibly TRBD2 on 5 matching bases. The V and J ends lost 0 bases and 8 bases respectively, with 29 bases between them. CDR3 size: 20 residues. Germline CDR1 and CDR2: SGHVS and FQNEAQ. The CDR3 spells CASSLAHPQRLAKVLYEQFF. Here the CDR3 DNA reads TGTGCCAGCAGCTTAGCGCATCCCCAGAGGCTAGCCAAGGTCCTATATGAGCAGTTCTTC.

The genes are TRBV18 and TRBJ2-1; TRBD2 matches at 13 bases. The V segment lost 3 bases and the J segment 8 bases; nucleotides outside the gene matches: 4. The CDR3 is 15 residues long. Germline V gene sequence: CDR1 KGHSH, CDR2 LQKENI. Written as DNA, the CDR3 is TGTGCCAGCTCACCTACTAGCGGGGGGGCCTATGAGCAGTTCTTC. This gives the protein CASSPTSGGAYEQFF.

V usage is TRBV7-9 and J usage is TRBJ2-5; unclear D gene. V gave up 4 bases and J gave up 0 bases, with 15 bases separating them. Germline assignment: CDR1 SEHNR and CDR2 FQNEAQ (reference sequence). The CDR3 sequence is 16 residues long. Written as DNA, the CDR3 is TGTGCCAGCAGCTCCGCCGGGTCCCCGAACCAAGAGACCCAGTACTTC. This gives the protein CASSSAGSPNQETQYF.

The V gene is TRBV30, the J gene TRBJ2-3; tentative D call: TRBD2 (5 bases). Trimming cost V 3 bases and J 2 bases, with 9 bases left between them. From germline, CDR1 is GTSNPN and CDR2 SVGIG (reference sequence). This CDR3 has 13 residues. The CDR3 spells CAWRGGHTDTQYF. CDR3 nucleotides: TGTGCCTGGAGAGGCGGGCACACAGATACGCAGTATTTT.

The genes are TRBV6-1 and TRBJ2-3; D is ambiguous. The CDR3 has 13 residues. Trimming pared 2 bases from V and 3 bases from J, leaving 6 bases between. Germline CDR1 MNHNS, CDR2 SASEGT. DNA for the CDR3: TGTGCCAGCAGTGAATACAGAACAGATACGCAGTATTTT. Its translation: CASSEYRTDTQYF.

This chain connects TRBV15 to TRBJ2-3; perhaps TRBD2 as D (5 bases). The V and J ends lost 0 bases and 8 bases respectively, with 18 bases between them. CDR1 is LNHNV, CDR2 YYDKDF, per germline (reference sequence). This CDR3 comprises 16 residues. The CDR3 DNA reads TGTGCCACCAGCAGAGATTTAGGCAGGTCCGAGGGTACGCAGTATTTT. Its translation: CATSRDLGRSEGTQYF. Drawing the rest from reference TRBV15 and TRBJ2-3, the complete variable domain is DAMVIQNPRYQVTQFGKPVTLSCSQTLNHNVMYWYQQKSSQAPKLLFHYYDKDFNNEADTPDNFQSRRPNTSFCFLDIRSPGLGDTAMYLCATSRDLGRSEGTQYFGPGTRLTVL.

V usage is TRBV12-3 or TRBV12-4 and J usage is TRBJ1-2, with D perhaps matching TRBD1 (5 bases). The CDR3 spans 13 residues. The ends were cut back, 6 bases at V and 5 bases at J, with 13 bases in the middle. The CDR3 reads CASSLDRSYGYTF. DNA of the CDR3: TGTGCCAGCAGCCTCGACAGATCATATGGCTACACCTTC.

The V and J genes are TRBV19 and TRBJ2-2; D gene unclear. CDR3 length: 15 amino acids. CDR1 is LNHDA, CDR2 SQIVND, per germline (reference sequence). Trimming pared 3 bases from V and 4 bases from J, leaving 12 bases between. CDR3 bases: TGTGCCAGTAGTATGGTCATGACTGTCACCGGGGAGCTGTTTTTT. Translation: CASSMVMTVTGELFF.

The rearrangement joins TRBV11-3 to TRBJ2-1; 13 bases align to TRBD2. Germline CDR1 and CDR2: SGHNT and YENEEA. This CDR3 contains 18 residues. J was trimmed by 8 bases and V by 1 base; bases with no gene match: 11. The CDR3 region has the DNA TGTGCCAGCAGCTTAGGACCATGGACTAGCGGGAGTGTGGATGAGCAGTTCTTC. This sequence encodes CASSLGPWTSGSVDEQFF.

This clone was recorded a few times. Here the CDR3 DNA reads TGTGCCAGCAGCCCCCGACAGGGGGAGGCCAAAAACATTCAGTACTTC. Protein sequence: CASSPRQGEAKNIQYF. The chain links TRBV7-8 to TRBJ2-4; 9 nucleotides line up with TRBD1. The CDR3 length is 16 residues. From germline, CDR1 is SGHVS and CDR2 FQNEAQ. V trimming: 5 bases; J trimming: 1 base; junction bases outside the gene matches: 6.

There are many counts of this clone. J is TRBJ2-2 and V is TRBV7-9, with 14 bases lining up with TRBD2. Trimming took 3 bases from V and 0 from J; bases not matched to a gene: 6. CDR3 size: 19 residues. CDR1 is SEHNR, CDR2 FQNEAQ, per germline (reference sequence). In nucleotides, the CDR3 is TGTGCCAGCAGCTTCACGACTAGCGGGAGGGCTTCGAACACCGGGGAGCTGTTTTTT. Translation: CASSFTTSGRASNTGELFF.

V usage is TRBV2 and J usage is TRBJ1-4; TRBD1 matches at 7 bases. The CDR3 runs to 16 residues. Trimming at V came to 7 bases and at J to 7 bases, leaving 15 bases not matched to a gene. The germline V gene encodes CDR1 SNHLY and CDR2 FYNNEI. CDR3 sequence: CASKTGLGGQSEKLFF. For the CDR3, the DNA is TGTGCCAGCAAGACAGGGTTGGGGGGTCAATCTGAAAAACTGTTTTTT.

This rearrangement joins TRBV19 to TRBJ2-3; 9 positions match TRBD1. This CDR3 has 15 residues. From germline, CDR1 is LNHDA and CDR2 SQIVND (reference sequence). Germline trimming cut 5 bases from V and 4 bases from J; bases unmatched to any gene: 7. CDR3 region: CASSGTGRFADTQYF. The CDR3 DNA reads TGTGCCAGTAGTGGGACAGGGCGGTTCGCAGATACGCAGTATTTT.

V usage is TRBV13 and J usage is TRBJ2-5; unclear D gene. V was cut by 3 bases and J by 2 bases, with 4 bases left in between. Germline CDR1 and CDR2: PRHDT and FYEKMQ (reference sequence). The CDR3 has 12 residues. CDR3 DNA: TGTGCCAGCAGCTTTACTCAAGAGACCCAGTACTTC. Protein product: CASSFTQETQYF.

The rearrangement uses TRBV6-6 and TRBJ1-1, with 7 bases matching TRBD1. This CDR3 is built from 14 residues. Germline loops: CDR1 MNHNY, CDR2 SVGAGI (reference sequence). Trimming removed 6 bases from V and 4 bases from J; junction bases left unmatched: 8. CDR3 nucleotide sequence: TGTGCCAGCAGCCTGACAGGGAGCTTCACTGAAGCTTTCTTT. It encodes CASSLTGSFTEAFF.

The chain is built from TRBV29-1 and TRBJ1-2; TRBD1 agrees at 7 bases. Germline V gives CDR1 SQVTM, CDR2 ANQGSEA. V was pared by 1 base and J by 6 bases, with 11 bases of the junction left unmatched. The CDR3 spans 15 residues. CDR3 loop: CSVEVRQGQLDGYTF. In nucleotides, the CDR3 is TGCAGCGTTGAAGTCCGACAGGGTCAACTGGATGGCTACACCTTC.